This T cell receptor beta chain stems from a study of T cell responses to AZD1222 COVID-19 vaccine. TCRdb's copy holds only in-frame clones and misses some; the assay was immunoSEQ multiplex PCR. The table has approximately 190,000 clones, around 94% seen once; the top ten hold about 1.2%. Germline CDR1 SEHNR, CDR2 FQNEAQ (reference sequence). The CDR3 has 12 amino acids. Trimming took off 8 bases at V and 0 bases at J, with 7 bases between the two ends. The rearrangement links TRBV7-9 to TRBJ2-5; a possible D gene is TRBD2 (6 bases). Sequenced here: peripheral blood, sampled on day 0 of AZD1222 vaccination. This sequence was found in an adult in good health. The CDR3 reads CASRDYQETQYF. The CDR3 DNA follows: TGTGCCAGCCGGGACTACCAAGAGACCCAGTACTTC.